Below are 13 T cell receptor beta chains sequenced from a single sample in a study of cytomegalovirus exposure and HLA in healthy donors. With 60 Vbeta and 13 Jbeta primers, the PCR was carried out. The table came from immunoSEQ multiplex PCR; TCRdb's copy has only in-frame clones and leaves some out. There are a few hundred thousand clones in the sample; around 81% occur only once, and around 8% lies in the top ten. Material: PBMCs. The origin of the receptors is a woman aged 55-70 years in good health and CMV-seropositive.

This chain links TRBV5-1 with TRBJ2-1; 10 nucleotides match TRBD2. V trimming: 1 base; J trimming: 8 bases; junction bases outside the gene matches: 27. Germline-derived CDR1 and CDR2 are SGHRS and YFSETQ. The CDR3 totals 22 residues. CDR3 nucleotides: TGCGCCAGCAGCTTGTTTGGTGCGGTCCCCCGTCAGGGGCTAGCGGGAGTCTATGAGCAGTTCTTC. Translating gives CASSLFGAVPRQGLAGVYEQFF.

This chain uses TRBV19 with TRBJ1-2; D gene ambiguous. Germline CDR1 is LNHDA and CDR2 is SQIVND (reference sequence). The CDR3 sequence is 14 residues long. Trimming took 6 bases from V and 2 from J, leaving 13 bases between them. The CDR3 region is CASSLSGENYGYTF. The CDR3 region has the DNA TGTGCCAGTAGCCTGAGTGGTGAAAACTATGGCTACACCTTC.

The chain has TRBV9 and TRBJ2-1, with TRBD2 matching 8 bases. The CDR3 runs 18 residues. Germline trimming cut 4 bases from V and 4 bases from J; bases unmatched to any gene: 16. Germline CDR1 reads SGDLS; CDR2 reads YYNGEE. The CDR3 bases are TGTGCCAGCAGCCCTACCTTCGGGGGGGCGCTGACGTACAATGAGCAGTTCTTC. Translating it yields CASSPTFGGALTYNEQFF.

The J gene is TRBJ2-7, the V gene TRBV19; TRBD2 matches 11 bases. This CDR3 contains 14 residues. The germline V gene encodes CDR1 LNHDA and CDR2 SQIVND (reference sequence). V lost 5 bases, J lost 12 bases, and 12 bases stayed unmatched. This CDR3 reads CASSQTSGTSPWYF. The CDR3 coding sequence is TGTGCCAGTAGTCAGACTAGCGGGACCTCGCCATGGTACTTC.

This clone was seen a single time. V usage is TRBV19 and J usage is TRBJ1-5, with TRBD1 as a possible D gene (5 bases). The CDR3 length is 15 residues. Deletions cut 4 bases from V and 6 bases from J, with 16 bases between. Germline CDR1 is LNHDA and CDR2 is SQIVND (reference sequence). The CDR3 spells CASSTIQDRGQPQHF. In DNA form, the CDR3 reads TGTGCCAGTAGTACAATACAGGATAGGGGTCAGCCCCAGCATTTT.

This chain joins TRBV5-1 and TRBJ1-1; TRBD1 matches 9 bases. The CDR3 extends over 13 amino acids. The germline CDR1 and CDR2 sequences are SGHRS and YFSETQ. After removal of 4 bases from V and 8 bases from J, the junction contained 6 bases not matched to a gene. As DNA, the CDR3 is TGCGCCAGCAGCACAGGGGGCGCGGCAGAAGCTTTCTTT. Residues: CASSTGGAAEAFF.

The CDR3 DNA reads as TGCGCCAGCAGCCAAGATAGACTAGCGGGAGGGTCCAAAAACATTCAGTACTTC. It is translated as CASSQDRLAGGSKNIQYF. The chain has TRBV4-1 and TRBJ2-4, with 14 nucleotides matching TRBD2. There are 18 residues in the CDR3. The J segment lost 2 bases and the V segment lost 0 bases, leaving 3 bases of the junction unmatched. CDR1 MGHRA and CDR2 YSYEKL come from the germline V gene.

The chain recombines TRBV5-4 with TRBJ2-1, with D maybe TRBD1 (6 bases). Between the trimmed V and J ends, which lost 1 base and 7 bases, there was a span of 15 bases. This CDR3 has 15 residues. CDR1 is SGHNT, CDR2 YYREEE, per germline (reference sequence). For the CDR3, the DNA is TGTGCCAGCAGCTTGTTGACAGGTGTTTGGAATGAGCAGTTCTTC. Its protein is CASSLLTGVWNEQFF. Full variable domain (rest looked up from reference TRBV5-4 and TRBJ2-1): ETGVTQSPTHLIKTRGQQVTLRCSSQSGHNTVSWYQQALGQGPQFIFQYYREEENGRGNFPPRFSGLQFPNYSSELNVNALELDDSALYLCASSLLTGVWNEQFFGPGTRLTVL.

The V and J genes are TRBV9 and TRBJ2-3; 7 nucleotides agree with TRBD1. V dropped 4 bases and J dropped 0; count of bases not matched to a gene: 5. This CDR3 is built from 15 residues. Germline-derived CDR1 and CDR2 are SGDLS and YYNGEE. CDR3 nucleotides: TGTGCCAGCAGCACACGACAGGGAAGCACAGATACGCAGTATTTT. Amino acid sequence: CASSTRQGSTDTQYF.

V and J are TRBV4-1 and TRBJ2-3; D gene ambiguous. Germline assignment: CDR1 MGHRA and CDR2 YSYEKL. CDR3 size: 14 residues. V gave up 0 bases and J gave up 2 bases, with 6 bases separating them. The CDR3 spells CASSQDQYTDTQYF. CDR3 bases: TGCGCCAGCAGCCAAGACCAGTACACAGATACGCAGTATTTT.

CDR3 coding DNA: TGTGCCAGCAGTGAAGCGGGGGACGGCGGGGGCGGTGAGCAGTACTTC. Translating gives CASSEAGDGGGGEQYF. The V and J genes are TRBV6-1 and TRBJ2-7, with a weak D call TRBD2 (7 bases). The ends were cut back, 0 bases at V and 7 bases at J, with 19 bases in the middle. Germline CDR1 is MNHNS and CDR2 is SASEGT. The CDR3 contains 16 residues.

The V and J genes are TRBV6-1 and TRBJ2-7, with D perhaps matching TRBD2 (6 bases). V lost 4 bases and J 3 bases, leaving 16 bases between the germline ends. CDR1 MNHNS and CDR2 SASEGT come from the germline V gene. The CDR3 runs to 15 residues. The CDR3 sequence: CASSGEGGLGYEQYF. CDR3 DNA: TGTGCCAGCAGTGGGGAAGGAGGGCTAGGCTACGAGCAGTACTTC.

The chain links TRBV5-4 to TRBJ2-5, with 11 positions matching TRBD2. Germline CDR1 is SGHNT and CDR2 is YYREEE (reference sequence). The CDR3 totals 17 residues. The V segment lost 4 bases and the J segment 1 base; nucleotides outside the gene matches: 9. This chain's CDR3 is CASSPPPSGRLQETQYF. The CDR3 nucleotides are TGTGCCAGCAGCCCCCCACCTAGCGGGAGGCTCCAAGAGACCCAGTACTTC. Combining the CDR3 with reference TRBV5-4 and TRBJ2-5 gives the whole variable domain ETGVTQSPTHLIKTRGQQVTLRCSSQSGHNTVSWYQQALGQGPQFIFQYYREEENGRGNFPPRFSGLQFPNYSSELNVNALELDDSALYLCASSPPPSGRLQETQYFGPGTRLLVL.